Each of the 30 T cell receptor beta chains below was sequenced from the same sample in a study of Graves' ophthalmopathy and Graves' hyperthyroidism. Scientists amplified the TCR beta CDR3 regions from RNA transcripts. Second-round multiplex PCR came after a first-round RT-PCR that employed HTBI primers. TCRdb re-called the multiplex PCR reads through MiXCR, storing one row per CDR3 protein. The sample consists of under 250,000 distinct CDR3 sequences, around a fifth of them appearing once. Sequences were obtained from peripheral blood. Every receptor here comes from a woman between 50 and 59 years old with Graves' ophthalmopathy.

This clonotype was seen at least ten times. The chain uses TRBV12-3 or TRBV12-4 and TRBJ2-5; 8 nucleotides agree with TRBD1. J gave up 2 bases and V 6 bases, and 14 bases lay outside the gene matches. CDR3 length equals 17 residues. The CDR3 sequence is CASRGSDRVGEQETQYF. CDR3 sequence (DNA): TGTGCCAGCAGAGGTTCGGACAGGGTAGGAGAGCAAGAGACCCAGTACTTC.

This clonotype was counted ten times or more. The V call is TRBV6-5, the J call TRBJ1-1; 9 bases match TRBD1. The CDR3 loop spans 14 amino acids. Germline CDR1 reads MNHEY; CDR2 reads SVGAGI. Trimming at V came to 8 bases and at J to 4 bases, leaving 8 bases not matched to a gene. The CDR3 region has the DNA TGTGCCAGCGGTCGGGACAGGGTTGCCACTGAAGCTTTCTTT. Residues: CASGRDRVATEAFF.

This clonotype was counted at least ten times. V is TRBV19 and J is TRBJ1-5; 9 nucleotides match TRBD1. Trimming at V came to 9 bases and at J to 1 base, leaving 13 bases not matched to a gene. Per the germline V gene, CDR1 is LNHDA and CDR2 is SQIVND (reference sequence). The length of the CDR3 is 17 residues. This CDR3 reads CASNRDRELLSNQPQHF. The DNA of the CDR3 is TGTGCCAGCAACCGGGACAGGGAGTTGTTAAGCAATCAGCCCCAGCATTTT.

CDR3 protein: CSGDGGERETQYF. Here the CDR3 DNA reads TGCAGTGGGGACGGGGGCGAGCGGGAGACCCAGTACTTC. The chain couples TRBV20-1 to TRBJ2-5, with D perhaps given as TRBD1 or TRBD2 (6 bases each). The CDR3 sequence is 13 residues long. Trimming pared 7 bases from V and 5 bases from J, leaving 17 bases between. Germline V gene sequence: CDR1 DFQATT, CDR2 SNEGSKA (reference sequence).

In nucleotides, the CDR3 is TGTGCCAGCAGTTACTCAGTCGGGACACAGAATCAGCCCCAGCATTTT. Translated: CASSYSVGTQNQPQHF. V is TRBV6-5 and J is TRBJ1-5; D might be TRBD1 (6 bases). V gave up 0 bases and J gave up 4 bases, with 13 bases separating them. The CDR3 is made up of 16 amino acids. Looked up from germline, CDR1 is MNHEY and CDR2 is SVGAGI.

The chain is built from TRBV24-1 and TRBJ2-5; D is ambiguous. This CDR3 is built from 16 residues. V lost 2 bases, J lost 5 bases, and 17 bases lay in between. Germline CDR1 reads KGHDR; CDR2 reads SFDVKD. CDR3 in amino acids: CATSDSRRGRAETQYF. CDR3 in DNA: TGTGCCACCAGTGATTCCCGAAGAGGAAGGGCGGAGACCCAGTACTTC.

This clonotype was seen at least ten times. V gene TRBV30 combines with J gene TRBJ1-1; D gene uncertain. V dropped 3 bases and J dropped 0 bases, with 8 bases sitting between them. The length of the CDR3 is 13 residues. The germline V gene has CDR1 GTSNPN and CDR2 SVGIG (reference sequence). The CDR3 nucleotides are TGTGCCTGGAGAGTTCTGCTGAACACTGAAGCTTTCTTT. It is translated as CAWRVLLNTEAFF.

This rearrangement joins TRBV20-1 to TRBJ1-5; 8 bases match TRBD1. Germline assignment: CDR1 DFQATT and CDR2 SNEGSKA (reference sequence). The CDR3 totals 12 residues. Trimming took 3 bases from V and 9 from J; bases not matched to a gene: 4. The CDR3 reads CSASDRGRPQHF. CDR3 in DNA: TGCAGTGCTAGCGACAGGGGACGGCCCCAGCATTTT.

This clonotype was seen many times. The chain joins TRBV20-1 to TRBJ2-7; no clear D. Per germline, CDR1 DFQATT and CDR2 SNEGSKA (reference sequence). The CDR3 loop spans 12 amino acids. Trimming removed 3 bases from V and 3 bases from J, with 9 bases in between. The CDR3 region has the DNA TGCAGTGCTAGTCCTAACTACTACGAGCAGTACTTC. This sequence encodes CSASPNYYEQYF.

This clonotype was seen at least ten times. The chain carries TRBV6-5 and TRBJ1-5; no definite D call. Germline V gene sequence: CDR1 MNHEY, CDR2 SVGAGI. Trimming took off 4 bases at V and 4 bases at J, with 11 bases between the two ends. The CDR3 sequence is 14 residues long. CDR3 protein: CASSSGRSNQPQHF. The CDR3 DNA is TGTGCCAGCAGTTCCGGACGGTCGAATCAGCCCCAGCATTTT.

The CDR3 loop is CASSLSFGEAFF. CDR3 sequence (DNA): TGTGCCAGCAGTTTATCTTTCGGTGAAGCTTTCTTT. The chain employs TRBV12-3 or TRBV12-4 and TRBJ1-1; the D is unclear. V shed 2 bases and J shed 7 bases, with 8 bases lying between them. This CDR3 spans 12 amino acids.

The sample holds many counts of this clonotype. J is TRBJ2-5 and V is TRBV15; D is undetermined. The CDR3 extends over 14 amino acids. Trimming took 0 bases from V and 7 from J, leaving 12 bases between them. Germline CDR1 is LNHNV and CDR2 is YYDKDF (reference sequence). The CDR3 loop is CATSRDSTRWTQYF. The CDR3 DNA is TGTGCCACCAGCAGAGATTCGACCCGTTGGACCCAGTACTTC.

This clonotype was recorded many times. CDR3 DNA: TGCAGCGTTGAGCTTACGGGACCACAAGAGACCCAGTACTTC. Translating gives CSVELTGPQETQYF. The chain has TRBV29-1 and TRBJ2-5; D might be TRBD1 or TRBD2, each matching 5 bases. In germline, CDR1 is SQVTM, CDR2 ANQGSEA. Trimming pared 3 bases from V and 2 bases from J, leaving 13 bases between. The CDR3 spans 14 residues.

Notes on this clonotype: A read error is likely, as this CDR3 ends without the conserved phenylalanine or tryptophan. The DNA is omitted, as the CDR3 cannot be located on it reliably, and the CDR3 follows TCRdb's listing. The chain joins TRBV5-1 to TRBJ2-7; the D call TRBD1 from the table was never checked on the DNA. CDR1 is SGHRS, CDR2 YFSETQ, per germline. The CDR3 length is 8 residues, termini included. The CDR3 protein is CASSPRVS.

V gene TRBV7-4 combines with J gene TRBJ1-2; D possibly corresponds to TRBD1 (6 bases). The CDR3 spans 16 residues. Germline lookup yields CDR1 SGHVT and CDR2 SQSDAQ. V was pared by 5 bases and J by 2 bases, with 18 bases between. The CDR3 sequence: CASSRGGTRRNYGYTF. In DNA, the CDR3 is TGTGCCAGCAGCAGAGGCGGGACACGAAGAAACTATGGCTACACCTTC.

The gene calls are TRBV6-5 and TRBJ2-7, with D uncertain. Germline loops: CDR1 MNHEY, CDR2 SVGAGI. V shed 4 bases and J shed 4 bases, with 17 bases lying between them. CDR3 length: 15 amino acids. In nucleotides, the CDR3 is TGTGCCAGCAGTTCCCTGGACGTAAATCAATACGAGCAGTACTTC. Its translation is CASSSLDVNQYEQYF.

This clonotype was recorded at least ten times. The rearrangement joins TRBV2 to TRBJ1-6; tentative D call: TRBD1 (6 bases). From germline, CDR1 is SNHLY and CDR2 FYNNEI. The CDR3 is made up of 16 amino acids. V was cut by 4 bases and J by 7 bases, with 17 bases left in between. CDR3 coding DNA: TGTGCCAGCAGTGGAACACAGGGAGCGGCCAATTCACCCCTCCACTTT. Translated, it gives CASSGTQGAANSPLHF.

This clonotype was detected ten times or more. This sequence joins TRBV19 and TRBJ1-5, with 7 bases lining up with TRBD1. The ends lost 6 bases at V and 6 bases at J; junction bases unmatched: 8. Germline V gene sequence: CDR1 LNHDA, CDR2 SQIVND (reference sequence). The CDR3 is 14 residues long. The CDR3 sequence: CASSPDRESQPQHF. The CDR3 nucleotides are TGTGCCAGTAGCCCAGACAGGGAGTCTCAGCCCCAGCATTTT.

This clonotype has only one observation. This clone may be a read error of a much larger clone one base away. The V and J genes are TRBV3-1 and TRBJ2-7, with D tentatively TRBD1 or TRBD2 (5 bases each). The CDR3 has 12 residues. V lost 2 bases, J lost 6 bases, and 8 bases lay in between. Per germline, CDR1 LGHDT and CDR2 YNNKEL (reference sequence). CDR3 sequence reads: CASSQSGLEQYF. The CDR3 DNA reads TGTGCCAGCAGCCAATCGGGGCTCGAGCAGTACTTC.

This clonotype was found many times. The chain carries TRBV4-2 and TRBJ1-2, with 11 bases that match TRBD1. The CDR3 totals 15 residues. The V gene end was trimmed by 0 bases and the J gene end by 8 bases; junction bases not matched to a gene: 5. The germline gives CDR1 LGHNA, CDR2 YNFKEQ. The CDR3 DNA reads TGTGCCAGCAGCCAAGACCGGGACAGGGGGATAGGCTACACCTTC. This encodes CASSQDRDRGIGYTF.

Many counts were recorded for this clonotype. This rearrangement joins TRBV11-2 to TRBJ2-7; D might be TRBD1 (5 bases). The CDR3 is made up of 13 amino acids. The germline CDR1 and CDR2 sequences are SGHAT and FQNNGV. The germline V and J ends were trimmed by 0 bases and 8 bases, with 11 bases remaining between them. CDR3 DNA: TGTGCCAGCAGCTTAGAAAACGTGGGGCAGCAGTACTTC. Encoded protein: CASSLENVGQQYF.

The chain couples TRBV12-3 or TRBV12-4 to TRBJ2-4, with D maybe TRBD2 (5 bases). V lost 3 bases to trimming and J lost 0 bases, with 36 bases between them. This CDR3 has 24 amino acids. CDR3 region: CASSFLSRRLNTSHGSIAKNIQYF. DNA for the CDR3: TGTGCCAGCAGTTTTTTGTCCCGGAGGCTCAACACTAGTCATGGATCTATAGCCAAAAACATTCAGTACTTC.

Ten or more counts support this clonotype. The chain is built from TRBV6-1 and TRBJ2-5; TRBD1 or TRBD2 may be the D gene (5 bases each). Trimming shortened V by 3 bases and J by 5 bases, and 22 bases separated the two germline ends. Germline CDR1 and CDR2: MNHNS and SASEGT. The CDR3 is made up of 17 amino acids. CDR3 region: CASSDQLRTPGRETQYF. The CDR3 DNA follows: TGTGCCAGCAGTGACCAACTCCGGACGCCGGGGCGGGAGACCCAGTACTTC.

In its sample, this clonotype was seen many times. The CDR3 DNA reads TGTGCCAGCAGTCCGCCCGGCGGACAGAAGAGGTCCCATGGCTACACCTTC. The encoded protein is CASSPPGGQKRSHGYTF. V gene TRBV12-3 or TRBV12-4 combines with J gene TRBJ1-2; D might be TRBD1 (6 bases). The CDR3 runs 17 residues. V was cut by 5 bases and J by 6 bases, with 25 bases left in between.

The chain recombines TRBV3-1 with TRBJ2-7; D might be TRBD2 (6 bases). The germline gives CDR1 LGHDT, CDR2 YNNKEL (reference sequence). With 5 bases removed from V and 0 bases from J, the gap between germline ends came to 17 bases. The CDR3 totals 16 residues. The CDR3 protein is CASSTDLGRGSYEQYF. Written as DNA, the CDR3 is TGTGCCAGCAGCACGGACCTAGGGCGGGGCTCCTACGAGCAGTACTTC.

This clonotype was observed once. This sequence may be a read error, since a much larger clone differs from it by one base. This chain links TRBV11-1 with TRBJ1-2; D not resolved. The CDR3 sequence is 12 residues long. The germline gives CDR1 SGHAT, CDR2 FQDESV (reference sequence). Trimming shortened V by 4 bases and J by 5 bases, and 8 bases separated the two germline ends. The CDR3 loop reads CASSSLTYGYTF. CDR3 DNA: TGTGCCAGCAGCTCACTTACTTATGGCTACACCTTC.

This clonotype was observed many times. The chain couples TRBV7-8 to TRBJ1-5; D possibly corresponds to TRBD1 (5 bases). The germline V gene has CDR1 SGHVS and CDR2 FQNEAQ. V lost 5 bases and J 3 bases, leaving 11 bases between the germline ends. The CDR3 extends over 14 amino acids. CDR3 nucleotide sequence: TGTGCCAGCAGCCGAGGACAACCCAATCAGCCCCAGCATTTT. Its translation is CASSRGQPNQPQHF.

This clonotype was picked up many times. This chain uses TRBV7-9 with TRBJ1-6; D ambiguous. V was trimmed by 1 base and J by 8 bases, leaving 9 bases between them. The CDR3 sequence is 14 residues long. CDR1 and CDR2 from the germline V gene are SEHNR and FQNEAQ (reference sequence). In DNA form, the CDR3 reads TGTGCCAGCAGCTTAGAGGGAGGGCATTCACCCCTCCACTTT. Encoded protein: CASSLEGGHSPLHF.

There are many counts of this clonotype. The rearrangement joins TRBV2 to TRBJ2-5, with unresolved D. Trimming cost V 6 bases and J 5 bases, with 7 bases left between them. This CDR3 contains 11 residues. Germline loops: CDR1 SNHLY, CDR2 FYNNEI. In DNA, the CDR3 is TGTGCCAGCAGGAGACATGAGACCCAGTACTTC. Protein product: CASRRHETQYF.

This clonotype was detected ten times or more. The genes are TRBV7-9 and TRBJ1-5; D might be TRBD1 (6 bases). The CDR3 is made up of 15 amino acids. The V and J ends lost 1 base and 5 bases respectively, with 12 bases between them. Germline values: CDR1 SEHNR, CDR2 FQNEAQ (reference sequence). The CDR3 protein is CASSLGGGGDQPQHF. CDR3 coding DNA: TGTGCCAGCAGCTTAGGTGGGGGCGGCGATCAGCCCCAGCATTTT.